These 27 T cell receptor beta chains share one sample of origin, sequenced in a study of beta chain features in type 1 diabetes. The isolated RNA, all of it, was reverse transcribed, so expressed TCRB transcripts were what got sequenced. The assay was immunoSEQ multiplex PCR, and TCRdb's table has in-frame clones only and misses some. The top ten hold approximately 0.099% of the sample, which has under 800,000 clones, around 16% seen once. The sample consisted of naive CD4+ T cells from blood. The receptors derive from a man between 18 and 29 years old in good health.

This clone was seen more than once but under ten times. The CDR3 DNA reads TGTGCCAGCAGTCCCCGGGACAGGGGGACAGATACGCAGTATTTT. This sequence encodes CASSPRDRGTDTQYF. The J gene is TRBJ2-3, the V gene TRBV28; TRBD1 matches 11 bases. The germline gives CDR1 MDHEN, CDR2 SYDVKM. V lost 5 bases and J lost 3; bases outside the gene matches: 4. CDR3 length: 15 amino acids.

CDR3 protein: CASSSPGRNQETQYF. CDR3 in DNA: TGCGCCAGCAGCTCGCCGGGACGCAACCAAGAGACCCAGTACTTC. The chain combines TRBV4-3 with TRBJ2-5, with D perhaps given as TRBD1 or TRBD2 (5 bases each). The germline V gene encodes CDR1 LGHNA and CDR2 YSLEER. V lost 5 bases and J 0 bases, leaving 13 bases between the germline ends. The CDR3 totals 15 residues.

This clone was counted a few times. This sequence joins TRBV7-9 and TRBJ1-5; perhaps TRBD1 as D (5 bases). This CDR3 is 18 amino acids long. V dropped 4 bases and J dropped 3 bases, with 22 bases sitting between them. Germline CDR1 reads SEHNR; CDR2 reads FQNEAQ (reference sequence). The CDR3 reads CASSSLGILGQDNQPQHF. In nucleotides, the CDR3 is TGTGCCAGCAGCTCCCTGGGAATTCTAGGACAAGACAATCAGCCCCAGCATTTT.

V and J are TRBV15 and TRBJ2-5; 7 nucleotides agree with TRBD1. After removal of 5 bases from V and 8 bases from J, the junction contained 8 bases not matched to a gene. The germline CDR1 and CDR2 sequences are LNHNV and YYDKDF (reference sequence). This CDR3 has 13 residues. CDR3 coding DNA: TGTGCCACCAGCTCGGAGAACAGGGGAACCCAGTACTTC. Translation: CATSSENRGTQYF.

This clone was detected a few times. CDR3 sequence (DNA): TGTGCCAGCAGCCGACTAGGTCGAGAGACCCAGTACTTC. This translates into CASSRLGRETQYF. The chain couples TRBV27 to TRBJ2-5; TRBD2 might be the D (6 bases). This CDR3 contains 13 residues. From germline, CDR1 is MNHEY and CDR2 SMNVEV (reference sequence). Trimming pared 6 bases from V and 4 bases from J, leaving 12 bases between.

This chain links TRBV5-6 with TRBJ2-1, with a possible D match to TRBD1 (6 bases). The CDR3 is made up of 16 amino acids. The V and J ends lost 0 bases and 2 bases respectively, with 12 bases between them. In germline, CDR1 is SGHDT, CDR2 YYEEEE. The CDR3 reads CASSLAGAETYNEQFF. The CDR3, as DNA: TGTGCCAGCAGCTTGGCAGGGGCAGAAACCTACAATGAGCAGTTCTTC.

This chain links TRBV18 with TRBJ2-7; a weak D match, TRBD2 (5 bases). Germline CDR1 reads KGHSH; CDR2 reads LQKENI. The CDR3 loop spans 15 amino acids. V was shortened by 0 bases and J by 1 base, with 10 bases between the two germline ends. The CDR3 sequence: CASSPPGRRSYEQYF. The DNA for the CDR3 is TGTGCCAGCTCACCACCGGGCAGGAGGTCCTACGAGCAGTACTTC.

The table lists this clone with a few counts. CDR3 nucleotides: TGTGCCAGCAGTTTATTGTCAGGGGCTGGGGCCAACGTCCTGACTTTC. Its translation: CASSLLSGAGANVLTF. This chain joins TRBV28 and TRBJ2-6; D perhaps matches TRBD1 (6 bases). Germline CDR1 MDHEN, CDR2 SYDVKM. The CDR3 length is 16 residues. V lost 1 base and J 2 bases, leaving 9 bases between the germline ends.

V gene TRBV28 combines with J gene TRBJ1-2; 8 bases match TRBD1. The CDR3 covers 14 residues. Trimming took 2 bases from V and 4 from J; bases not matched to a gene: 3. Germline loops: CDR1 MDHEN, CDR2 SYDVKM. In DNA form, the CDR3 reads TGTGCCAGCAGTTTACCCGGACAGGGCTATGGCTACACCTTC. It codes for CASSLPGQGYGYTF.

This clone turned up a few times. V and J are TRBV2 and TRBJ2-2; D not resolved. V lost 8 bases and J 0 bases, leaving 7 bases between the germline ends. The germline gives CDR1 SNHLY, CDR2 FYNNEI. This CDR3 is built from 13 residues. The CDR3 region has the DNA TGTGCCAGCGTTTTTACGAACACCGGGGAGCTGTTTTTT. This sequence encodes CASVFTNTGELFF. Supplemented by reference TRBV2 and TRBJ2-2, the full variable domain reads EPEVTQTPSHQVTQMGQEVILRCVPISNHLYFYWYRQILGQKVEFLVSFYNNEISEKSEIFDDQFSVERPDGSNFTLKIRSTKLEDSAMYFCASVFTNTGELFFGEGSRLTVL.

The chain joins TRBV2 to TRBJ2-3; TRBD2 matches at 7 bases. V trimming: 10 bases; J trimming: 4 bases; junction bases outside the gene matches: 20. Looked up from germline, CDR1 is SNHLY and CDR2 is FYNNEI. The CDR3 has 17 residues. The DNA for the CDR3 is TGTGCCACTCGGAAAACTTCAGCGGGGCCAGAGTCAGATACGCAGTATTTT. Translated: CATRKTSAGPESDTQYF.

This clone was found a few times. J is TRBJ1-4 and V is TRBV4-1, with 10 bases matching TRBD1. The CDR3 is 15 amino acids. J lost 8 bases, V lost 2 bases, and 5 bases had no gene match. Germline CDR1 and CDR2: MGHRA and YSYEKL. The DNA for the CDR3 is TGCGCCAGCAGCCAACCGGGACAGGGGATGGAAAAACTGTTTTTT. Its translation: CASSQPGQGMEKLFF.

The CDR3 DNA reads TGTGCCAGCAGCCCCCGGGGGGCCCTCTACAATGAGCAGTTCTTC. Its translation is CASSPRGALYNEQFF. The chain employs TRBV11-1 and TRBJ2-1; D is perhaps TRBD2 (7 bases). Per the germline V gene, CDR1 is SGHAT and CDR2 is FQDESV (reference sequence). This CDR3 contains 15 residues. The V end was cut by 5 bases, the J end by 3 bases, with 14 bases between.

This clone was observed a few times. The chain employs TRBV7-3 and TRBJ2-1; 12 nucleotides align to TRBD2. V shed 2 bases and J 6 bases; nucleotides not matched to a gene: 2. Germline V gene sequence: CDR1 SGHTA, CDR2 FQGTGA. This CDR3 spans 15 amino acids. The CDR3 region is CASSLLTSGSNEQFF. For the CDR3, the DNA is TGTGCCAGCAGCTTATTGACTAGCGGGAGCAATGAGCAGTTCTTC.

The rearrangement uses TRBV10-3 and TRBJ1-1; weak D call: TRBD1 (6 bases). The CDR3 is 15 residues long. Germline V gives CDR1 ENHRY, CDR2 SYGVKD. V was shortened by 0 bases and J by 6 bases, with 14 bases between the two germline ends. The CDR3 coding sequence is TGTGCCATCAGTGAGTCGGTCAGGGGTGAATCTGAAGCTTTCTTT. Translation: CAISESVRGESEAFF.

Written as DNA, the CDR3 is TGTGCCAGCAGTTTACCCTGGGCGTGGGGAACTGAAGCTTTCTTT. It yields the protein CASSLPWAWGTEAFF. V is TRBV28 and J is TRBJ1-1; D unresolved. The CDR3 runs 15 residues. Per the germline V gene, CDR1 is MDHEN and CDR2 is SYDVKM. Trimming shortened V by 2 bases and J by 5 bases, and 15 bases separated the two germline ends.

This clone was found a few times. This chain uses TRBV27 with TRBJ2-7; 7 nucleotides match TRBD1. CDR1 MNHEY and CDR2 SMNVEV come from the germline V gene (reference sequence). CDR3 size: 15 residues. The V gene end was trimmed by 4 bases and the J gene end by 7 bases; junction bases not matched to a gene: 13. CDR3 sequence reads: CASSYQGQPSVEQYF. Here the CDR3 DNA reads TGTGCCAGCAGTTACCAGGGACAGCCCTCCGTAGAGCAGTACTTC.

This clone came up many times. This rearrangement joins TRBV14 to TRBJ2-5, with D perhaps given as TRBD1 or TRBD2 (5 bases each). V lost 0 bases, J lost 11 bases, and 10 bases lay in between. Germline CDR1 and CDR2: SGHDN and FVKESK. CDR3 length: 12 residues. CDR3 sequence: CASSQDRGRQYF. CDR3 nucleotides: TGTGCCAGCAGCCAAGATCGGGGACGTCAGTACTTC.

This clone was seen more than once but under ten times. CDR3 DNA sequence: TGTGCCAGCCGGAGGGATAACACTGAAGCTTTCTTT. Translation: CASRRDNTEAFF. The rearrangement links TRBV2 to TRBJ1-1, with D hard to call. This CDR3 spans 12 amino acids. The V end lost 8 bases, the J end lost 2 bases, and 9 bases lay between the germline ends. Germline loops: CDR1 SNHLY, CDR2 FYNNEI.

This clone was counted between two and nine times. The chain uses TRBV5-1 and TRBJ2-7; the match to TRBD2 covers 11 bases. CDR1 and CDR2 from the germline V gene are SGHRS and YFSETQ. After removal of 2 bases from V and 10 bases from J, the junction contained 11 bases not matched to a gene. The CDR3 is 15 amino acids. The chain's CDR3 is CASSLIPGLAVEQYF. The CDR3 DNA follows: TGCGCCAGCAGCTTAATACCGGGACTAGCGGTCGAACAGTACTTC.

This clone was seen only a few times. The chain is built from TRBV5-1 and TRBJ1-3, with D uncertain. V lost 4 bases and J 0 bases, leaving 8 bases between the germline ends. This CDR3 region has 14 residues. In germline, CDR1 is SGHRS, CDR2 YFSETQ. The CDR3 DNA follows: TGCGCCAGCAGCAGAGCGAGCTCTGGAAACACCATATATTTT. Encoded protein: CASSRASSGNTIYF.

This clone has more than one count but fewer than ten. The chain carries TRBV7-2 and TRBJ1-1, with TRBD1 as a possible D gene (6 bases). The CDR3 runs 15 residues. The V and J ends lost 1 base and 2 bases respectively, with 11 bases between them. Germline V gives CDR1 SGHTA, CDR2 FQGNSA. The CDR3 DNA reads as TGTGCCAGCAGCTTAGGGACAGTACGAAACACTGAAGCTTTCTTT. Translation: CASSLGTVRNTEAFF.

The chain links TRBV7-3 to TRBJ2-2; no clear D gene. V was pared by 4 bases and J by 3 bases, with 6 bases between. The CDR3 consists of 13 residues. Germline loops: CDR1 SGHTA, CDR2 FQGTGA. The CDR3 sequence: CASSSIYTGELFF. The CDR3 coding sequence is TGTGCCAGCAGCTCCATATACACCGGGGAGCTGTTTTTT.

This clone was counted only a few times. This sample also contains other DNA sequences that code for the same CDR3. The chain recombines TRBV6-5 with TRBJ2-7; no reliable D call. The CDR3 length is 14 residues. V was pared by 0 bases and J by 0 bases, with 6 bases between. Germline CDR1 reads MNHEY; CDR2 reads SVGAGI. The CDR3 region has the DNA TGTGCCAGCAGTTACTCCAGGAGCTCCTACGAGCAGTACTTC. This gives the protein CASSYSRSSYEQYF.

The chain couples TRBV19 to TRBJ2-5; D unresolved. The J call is doubtful: the DNA matches TRBJ2-7 better. The V gene's germline CDR1 is LNHDA and CDR2 SQIVND (reference sequence). The CDR3 totals 13 residues. CDR3 sequence (DNA): TGTGCCACCATGGAGTCTGGCCACTACGAGCAGTACTTC. It codes for CATMESGHYEQYF.

This clone has more than one count but fewer than ten. The chain couples TRBV4-1 to TRBJ1-6, with D tentatively TRBD1 (5 bases). CDR1 and CDR2 (germline): MGHRA, YSYEKL. V lost 2 bases and J lost 7, with 18 bases in between. This CDR3 contains 17 residues. This chain's CDR3 is CASSQPPGLRLNSPLHF. The CDR3 DNA reads TGCGCCAGCAGCCAACCCCCGGGACTTCGCTTGAATTCACCCCTCCACTTT.

The genes are TRBV28 and TRBJ2-7, with D possibly called TRBD1 or TRBD2 (5 bases each). The CDR3 runs 14 residues. With 4 bases removed from V and 3 bases from J, the gap between germline ends came to 13 bases. The germline V gene encodes CDR1 MDHEN and CDR2 SYDVKM. Here the CDR3 reads CASSSPGRNYEQYF. DNA of the CDR3: TGTGCCAGCAGTTCTCCGGGACGGAACTACGAGCAGTACTTC.